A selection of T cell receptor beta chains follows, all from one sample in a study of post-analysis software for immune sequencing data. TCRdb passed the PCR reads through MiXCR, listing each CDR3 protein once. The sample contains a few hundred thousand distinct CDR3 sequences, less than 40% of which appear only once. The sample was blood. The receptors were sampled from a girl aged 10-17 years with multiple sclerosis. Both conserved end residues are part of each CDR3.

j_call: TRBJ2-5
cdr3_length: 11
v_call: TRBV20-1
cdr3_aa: CSARSQETQYF

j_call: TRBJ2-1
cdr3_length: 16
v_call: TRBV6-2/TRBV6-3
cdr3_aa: CASSYKGLQYRNEQFF

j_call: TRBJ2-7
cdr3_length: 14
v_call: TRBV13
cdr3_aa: CASSRGGNSYEQYF

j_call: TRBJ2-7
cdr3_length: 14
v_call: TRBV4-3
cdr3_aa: CASSQGTTRYEQYF

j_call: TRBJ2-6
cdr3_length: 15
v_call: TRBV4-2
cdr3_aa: CASSQEGPGANVLTF

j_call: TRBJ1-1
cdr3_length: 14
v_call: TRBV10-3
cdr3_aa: CAISESVREAEAFF

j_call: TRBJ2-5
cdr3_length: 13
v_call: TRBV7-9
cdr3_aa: CASRSQGGETQYF

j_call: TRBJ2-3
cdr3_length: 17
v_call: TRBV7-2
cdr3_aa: CASSLASGGFLADTQYF

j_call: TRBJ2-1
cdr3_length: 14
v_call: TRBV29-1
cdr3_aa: CSAGRSSSYNEQFF

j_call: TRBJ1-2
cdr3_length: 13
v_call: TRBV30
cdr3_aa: CAWSTGGNYGYTF

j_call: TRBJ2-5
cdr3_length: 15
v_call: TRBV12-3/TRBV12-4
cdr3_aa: CASSNSGGGTETQYF

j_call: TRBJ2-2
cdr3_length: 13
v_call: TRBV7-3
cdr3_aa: CASRPLNTGELFF

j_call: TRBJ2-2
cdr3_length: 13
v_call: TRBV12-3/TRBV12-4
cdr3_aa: CASTWSNTGELFF

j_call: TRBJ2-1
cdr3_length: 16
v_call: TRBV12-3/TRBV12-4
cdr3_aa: CASSASGFGSYNEQFF

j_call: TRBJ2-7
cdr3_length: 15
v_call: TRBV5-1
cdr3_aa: CASSLGTGDVYEQYF

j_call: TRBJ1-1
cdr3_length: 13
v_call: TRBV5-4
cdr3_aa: CASSRQVNTEAFF

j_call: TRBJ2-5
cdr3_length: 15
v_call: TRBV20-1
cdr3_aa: CSAPRDTWYQETQYF

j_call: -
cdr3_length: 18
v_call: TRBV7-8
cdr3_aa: CASSLVVSGGPSYNEQYF

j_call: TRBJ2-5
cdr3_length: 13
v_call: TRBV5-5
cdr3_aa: CASSLISGETQYF

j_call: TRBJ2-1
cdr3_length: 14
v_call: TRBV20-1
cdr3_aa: CSASRDHTYNEQFF

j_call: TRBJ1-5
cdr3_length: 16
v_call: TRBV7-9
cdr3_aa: CASSPIRQWVDEPQHF

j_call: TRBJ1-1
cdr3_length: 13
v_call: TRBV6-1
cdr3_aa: CASREGQGGKAFF

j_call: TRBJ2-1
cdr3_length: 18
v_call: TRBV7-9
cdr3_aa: CASSLETLAGGPYNEQFF

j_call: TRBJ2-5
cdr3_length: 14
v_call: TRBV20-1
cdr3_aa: CSARRAGRDETQYF

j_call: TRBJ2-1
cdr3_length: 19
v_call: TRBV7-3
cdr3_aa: CASSEYRGPLSSSYNEQFF

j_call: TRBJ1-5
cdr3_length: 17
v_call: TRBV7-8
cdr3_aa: CASSLATGVFFNQPQHF

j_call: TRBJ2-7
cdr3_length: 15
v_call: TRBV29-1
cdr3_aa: CSVTFDGRLSYEQYF

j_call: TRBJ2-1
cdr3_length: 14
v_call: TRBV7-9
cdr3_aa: CASSIRVRDDEQFF

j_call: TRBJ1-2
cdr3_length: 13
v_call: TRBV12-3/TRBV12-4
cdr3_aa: CASRRQGNDGYTF

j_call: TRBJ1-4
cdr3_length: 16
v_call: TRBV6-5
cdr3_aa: CASSPLDRAGIEKPFF

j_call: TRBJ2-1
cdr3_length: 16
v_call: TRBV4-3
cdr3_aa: CASSQEAQGGVFEQFF

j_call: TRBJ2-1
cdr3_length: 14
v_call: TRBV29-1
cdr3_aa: CSVVGHSSYNEQFF

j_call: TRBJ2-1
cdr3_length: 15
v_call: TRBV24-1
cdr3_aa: CATSWGTGVINEQFF

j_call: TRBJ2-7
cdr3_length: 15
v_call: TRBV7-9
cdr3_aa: CASSPRQGANGEQYF

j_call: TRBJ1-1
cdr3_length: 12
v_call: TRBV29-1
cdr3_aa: CSGTDRYTEAFF

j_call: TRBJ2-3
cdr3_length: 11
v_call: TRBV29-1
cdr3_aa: CSVEYREEQYF

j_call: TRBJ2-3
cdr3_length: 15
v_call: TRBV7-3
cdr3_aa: CASSLRLGSTDTQYF

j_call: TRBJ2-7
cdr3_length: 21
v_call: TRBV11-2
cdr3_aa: CASSPLKRDRGLQGKDYEQYF

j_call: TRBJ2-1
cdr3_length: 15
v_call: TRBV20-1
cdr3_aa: CSAGLAGVNHGEQFF

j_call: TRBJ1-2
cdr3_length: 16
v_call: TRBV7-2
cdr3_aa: CASSPLLIGAAYGYTF

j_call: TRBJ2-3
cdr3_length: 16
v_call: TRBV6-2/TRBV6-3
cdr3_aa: CASSYESGTGTDTQYF

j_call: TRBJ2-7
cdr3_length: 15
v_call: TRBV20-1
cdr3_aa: CSARGLRDTSYEQYF

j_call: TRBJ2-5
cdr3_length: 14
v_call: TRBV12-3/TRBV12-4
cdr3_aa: CASRWGTFYGEQYF

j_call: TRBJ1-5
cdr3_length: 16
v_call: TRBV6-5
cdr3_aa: CASSYFAGALGQPQHF

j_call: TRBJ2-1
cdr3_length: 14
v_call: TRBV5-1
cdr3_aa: CASSFATSGNEQFF

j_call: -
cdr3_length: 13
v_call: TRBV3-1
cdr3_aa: CASSQVTGDEQYF

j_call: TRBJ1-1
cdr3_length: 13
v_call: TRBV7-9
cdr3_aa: CASSYKGGTEAFF

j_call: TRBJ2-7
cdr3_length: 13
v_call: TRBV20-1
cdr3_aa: CSARDPTAYEQYF

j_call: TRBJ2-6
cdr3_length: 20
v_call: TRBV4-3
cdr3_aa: CASSQEMARAKWGRANVLTF

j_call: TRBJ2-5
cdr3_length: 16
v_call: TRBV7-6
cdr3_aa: CASSPIAGASRGTQYF

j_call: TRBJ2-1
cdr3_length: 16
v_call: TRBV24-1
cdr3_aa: CATSELGQGAQNGQFF

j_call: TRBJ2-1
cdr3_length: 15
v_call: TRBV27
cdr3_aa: CASSLVTLPYNEQFF

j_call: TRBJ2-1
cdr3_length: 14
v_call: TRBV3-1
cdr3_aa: CASSQLGGKGEQFF

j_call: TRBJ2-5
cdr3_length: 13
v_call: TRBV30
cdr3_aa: CAWSTRAEVEQYF

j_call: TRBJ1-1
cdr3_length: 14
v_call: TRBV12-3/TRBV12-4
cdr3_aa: CASSQGGFDAEAFF

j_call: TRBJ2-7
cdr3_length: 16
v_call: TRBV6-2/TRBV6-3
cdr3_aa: CASSYSGTGGNGEQYF

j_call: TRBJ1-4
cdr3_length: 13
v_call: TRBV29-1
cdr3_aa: CSVGSGNLGKLFF